Listed here is a single T cell receptor beta chain. Clones were read by immunoSEQ multiplex PCR, and TCRdb kept only the in-frame ones, dropping some. The table lists some 96,000 clones, roughly 90% of them singletons. This specimen comes from a study of T cell changes during pregnancy in multiple sclerosis. V dropped 5 bases and J dropped 7; count of bases not matched to a gene: 16. Germline loops: CDR1 MNHEY, CDR2 SMNVEV (reference sequence). The CDR3 sequence is 17 residues long. The V gene is TRBV27, the J gene TRBJ2-1; 8 bases are a match to TRBD1. The clonotype originates from a female donor with multiple sclerosis, enrolled in a pregnancy study. Sequenced material: peripheral blood, taken after pregnancy. The CDR3 reads CASSPDPLDRVWNEQFF. The CDR3 DNA reads as TGTGCCAGCAGTCCCGATCCCTTGGACAGGGTGTGGAATGAGCAGTTCTTC.